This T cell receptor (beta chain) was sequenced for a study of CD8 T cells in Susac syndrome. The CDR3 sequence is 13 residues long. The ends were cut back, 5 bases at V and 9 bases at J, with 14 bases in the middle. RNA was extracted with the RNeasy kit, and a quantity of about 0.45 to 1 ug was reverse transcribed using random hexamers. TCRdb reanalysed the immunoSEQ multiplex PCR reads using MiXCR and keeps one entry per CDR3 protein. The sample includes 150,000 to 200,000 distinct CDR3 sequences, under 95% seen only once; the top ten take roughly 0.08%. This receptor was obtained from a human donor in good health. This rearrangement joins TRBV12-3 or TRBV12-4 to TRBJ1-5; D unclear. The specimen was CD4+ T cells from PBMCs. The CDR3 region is CASSPLEGMPQHF. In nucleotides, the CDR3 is TGTGCCAGCAGTCCCCTGGAAGGGATGCCCCAGCATTTT.